The entry below gives a single TCR beta chain sequence along with its context. This record comes from a study of CD8+CD57+ T cells in acquired aplastic anemia. TCR beta VDJ and CDR3 profiling used genomic DNA as template. TCRdb analysed the reads with MiXCR anew, one entry per CDR3 protein. The sample lists some 140,000 distinct CDR3 sequences, around half seen once, with approximately 12% in the top ten. It was patients with CD8+CD57+ cell expansion by flow cytometry who were chosen for sequencing. The germline V gene encodes CDR1 SGHDT and CDR2 YYEEEE. The CDR3 covers 17 residues. Trimming at V came to 4 bases and at J to 0 bases, leaving 8 bases not matched to a gene.

Sequencing was performed on sorted CD4+, CD8+, or CD8+CD57+ T cells (not recorded which) from PBMCs. The chain employs TRBV5-6 and TRBJ2-1, with 9 bases fitting TRBD2. This clonotype originated in a human donor with aplastic anemia. Here the CDR3 DNA reads TGTGCCAGCAGCATCACCGCGGGGGGGAGCTCCTACAATGAGCAGTTCTTC. This gives the protein CASSITAGGSSYNEQFF.